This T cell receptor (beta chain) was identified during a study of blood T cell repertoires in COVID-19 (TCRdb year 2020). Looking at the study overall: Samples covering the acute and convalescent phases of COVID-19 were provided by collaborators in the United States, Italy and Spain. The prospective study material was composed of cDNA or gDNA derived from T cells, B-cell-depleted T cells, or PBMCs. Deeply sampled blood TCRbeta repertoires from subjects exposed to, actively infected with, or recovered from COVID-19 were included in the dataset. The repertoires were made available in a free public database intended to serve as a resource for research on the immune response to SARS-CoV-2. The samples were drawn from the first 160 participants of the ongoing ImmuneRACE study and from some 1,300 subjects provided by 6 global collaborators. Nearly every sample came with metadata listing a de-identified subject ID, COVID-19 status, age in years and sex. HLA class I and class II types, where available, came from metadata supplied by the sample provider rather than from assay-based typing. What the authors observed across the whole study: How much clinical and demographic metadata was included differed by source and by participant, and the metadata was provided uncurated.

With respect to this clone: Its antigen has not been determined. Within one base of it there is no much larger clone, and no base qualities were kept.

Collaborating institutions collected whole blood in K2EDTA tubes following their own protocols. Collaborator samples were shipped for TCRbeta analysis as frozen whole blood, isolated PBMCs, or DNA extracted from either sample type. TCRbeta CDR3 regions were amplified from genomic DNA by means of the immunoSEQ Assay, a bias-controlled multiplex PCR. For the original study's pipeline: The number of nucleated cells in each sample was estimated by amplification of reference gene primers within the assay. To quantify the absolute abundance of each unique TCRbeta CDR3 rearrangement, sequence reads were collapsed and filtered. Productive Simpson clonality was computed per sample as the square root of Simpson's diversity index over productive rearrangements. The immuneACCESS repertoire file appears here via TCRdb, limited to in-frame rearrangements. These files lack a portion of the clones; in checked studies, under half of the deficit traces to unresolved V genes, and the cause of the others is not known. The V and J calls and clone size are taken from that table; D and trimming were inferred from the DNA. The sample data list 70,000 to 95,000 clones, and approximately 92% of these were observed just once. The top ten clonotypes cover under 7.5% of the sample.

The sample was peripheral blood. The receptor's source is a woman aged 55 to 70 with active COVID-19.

This receptor carries the CDR3 CASSTRQNYEQYF. The DNA is as follows: TGTGCCAGTAGTACACGACAGAACTACGAGCAGTACTTC. The sequence links TRBV19 to TRBJ2-7, and perhaps TRBD1 as D gene, on 5 matching bases. There are 13 amino acids in the CDR3, from cysteine to phenylalanine inclusive. Solely the CDR3 DNA is kept, with 39 bases framed from the first base. The germline V gene (reference sequence) provides CDR1 LNHDA and CDR2 SQIVND. V is reduced by 4 bases and J by 3 bases, leaving a spacing of 10 bases between them. Where the CDR3 stops, the reference TRBV19 and TRBJ2-7 genes take over; the full variable domain is DGGITQSPKYLFRKEGQNVTLSCEQNLNHDAMYWYRQDPGQGLRLIYYSQIVNDFQKGDIAEGYSVSREKKESFPLTVTSAQKNPTAFYLCASSTRQNYEQYFGPGTRLTVT.